What follows are 21 T cell receptor beta chains derived from one specimen sequenced in a study of T cells in Graves' hyperthyroidism and ophthalmopathy. TCR beta CDR3 regions were amplified from RNA transcripts. During a first-round RT-PCR of the TCR CDR3, the HTBI primer set was used. TCRdb itself ran the multiplex PCR reads through MiXCR, one entry per CDR3 protein. This sample has a few hundred thousand distinct CDR3 sequences, with 21% found just once. Sequencing was carried out using blood. Receptors originate from a woman aged 45-60 years with Graves' hyperthyroidism.

This clonotype has ten or more counts. This sequence joins TRBV29-1 and TRBJ2-3, with TRBD2 identical over 7 bases. V lost 3 bases, J lost 5 bases, and 2 bases stayed unmatched. This CDR3 region has 12 residues. Per germline, CDR1 SQVTM and CDR2 ANQGSEA. CDR3 in DNA: TGCAGCGTTGAGTTAGCGGGAGATACGCAGTATTTT. This sequence encodes CSVELAGDTQYF.

The J gene is TRBJ1-5, the V gene TRBV4-1, with 7 bases matching TRBD1. V lost 3 bases and J lost 3; bases outside the gene matches: 5. Per the germline V gene, CDR1 is MGHRA and CDR2 is YSYEKL. This CDR3 comprises 15 residues. As DNA, the CDR3 is TGCGCCAGCAGCCAGACAGGGCTGATCAATCAGCCCCAGCATTTT. Its translation: CASSQTGLINQPQHF.

With respect to this clonotype: A much larger clone sits a single nucleotide away, making a read error possible. The CDR3 is CASSLGYRRGTGELFF. The CDR3 region has the DNA TGTGCCAGCAGCTTAGGGTACAGGCGAGGAACCGGGGAGCTGTTTTTT. This chain uses TRBV11-3 with TRBJ2-2, with D perhaps TRBD1 (5 bases). The ends were cut back, 1 base at V and 5 bases at J, with 14 bases in the middle. This CDR3 has 16 amino acids. Germline-derived CDR1 and CDR2 are SGHNT and YENEEA.

This clonotype was recorded many times. The rearrangement links TRBV5-6 to TRBJ1-2; 8 bases match TRBD1. CDR1 and CDR2 (germline): SGHDT, YYEEEE. The trim removed 4 bases at V and 7 bases at J, leaving 9 bases unmatched. The CDR3 is 14 residues long. The CDR3 here is CASSLTGVGGGYTF. In DNA, the CDR3 is TGTGCCAGCAGCCTGACAGGGGTAGGGGGTGGCTACACCTTC.

Many counts were recorded for this clonotype. The J gene is TRBJ2-2, the V gene TRBV30; TRBD2 agrees at 10 bases. The CDR3 runs to 14 residues. The trim removed 1 base at V and 7 bases at J, leaving 3 bases unmatched. CDR1 is GTSNPN, CDR2 SVGIG, per germline (reference sequence). The CDR3, as DNA: TGTGCCTGGAGTGGGAGGACTAGCGGCGGGGAGCTGTTTTTT. This sequence encodes CAWSGRTSGGELFF.

CDR3 residues: CASSLLGLDLHYEQYF. In DNA, the CDR3 is TGTGCCAGCAGCTTGTTGGGACTCGATTTACACTACGAGCAGTACTTC. V and J are TRBV5-4 and TRBJ2-7; D perhaps matches TRBD2 (6 bases). The V gene's germline CDR1 is SGHNT and CDR2 YYREEE (reference sequence). The germline V and J ends were trimmed by 1 base and 3 bases, with 17 bases remaining between them. The CDR3 is made up of 16 amino acids.

CDR3: CASSLAQGRTGELFF. The CDR3 DNA sequence: TGTGCCAGCAGCTTGGCACAGGGGAGGACCGGGGAGCTGTTTTTT. V and J are TRBV5-4 and TRBJ2-2; D is perhaps TRBD1 (7 bases). The germline gives CDR1 SGHNT, CDR2 YYREEE (reference sequence). V gave up 0 bases and J gave up 5 bases, with 11 bases separating them. The CDR3 contains 15 residues. The whole variable domain, remainder taken from reference TRBV5-4 and TRBJ2-2, is ETGVTQSPTHLIKTRGQQVTLRCSSQSGHNTVSWYQQALGQGPQFIFQYYREEENGRGNFPPRFSGLQFPNYSSELNVNALELDDSALYLCASSLAQGRTGELFFGEGSRLTVL.

The V call is TRBV20-1, the J call TRBJ1-5; D unresolved. The CDR3 is 12 amino acids. The germline CDR1 and CDR2 sequences are DFQATT and SNEGSKA (reference sequence). Trimming shortened V by 4 bases and J by 6 bases, and 10 bases separated the two germline ends. CDR3 bases: TGCAGTGCTAAGGAAGCGGGTCAGCCCCAGCATTTT. Encoded protein: CSAKEAGQPQHF.

In this sample, this clonotype turned up many times. CDR3 DNA: TGTGCCAGCATCGACAGGAACAATGAGCAGTTCTTC. Translation: CASIDRNNEQFF. The chain recombines TRBV2 with TRBJ2-1, with TRBD1 as a possible D gene (6 bases). This CDR3 has 12 residues. The germline V gene encodes CDR1 SNHLY and CDR2 FYNNEI. V lost 7 bases, J lost 5 bases, and 9 bases lay in between.

The chain links TRBV7-2 to TRBJ2-1; either TRBD1 or TRBD2 may fit D (5 bases each). CDR1 and CDR2 from the germline V gene are SGHTA and FQGNSA. CDR3 length: 15 residues. V was shortened by 10 bases and J by 0 bases, with 16 bases between the two germline ends. For the CDR3, the DNA is TGTGCCATCTCGGCCGGGACCAGCTCCTACAATGAGCAGTTCTTC. It codes for CAISAGTSSYNEQFF. Variable domain in full (rest from reference TRBV7-2 and TRBJ2-1): GAGVSQSPSNKVTEKGKDVELRCDPISGHTALYWYRQSLGQGLEFLIYFQGNSAPDKSGLPSDRFSAERTGGSVSTLTIQRTQQEDSAVYLCAISAGTSSYNEQFFGPGTRLTVL.

The CDR3 loop reads CASSPNSDPQYF. CDR3 DNA sequence: TGTGCCAGTAGCCCAAACTCCGATCCGCAGTATTTT. V usage is TRBV19 and J usage is TRBJ2-3; no reliable D call. The germline gives CDR1 LNHDA, CDR2 SQIVND (reference sequence). CDR3 size: 12 residues. Trimming shortened V by 6 bases and J by 10 bases, and 14 bases separated the two germline ends.

This clonotype appeared many times. This rearrangement joins TRBV20-1 to TRBJ2-7; 9 bases match TRBD2. The CDR3 contains 14 residues. The germline CDR1 and CDR2 sequences are DFQATT and SNEGSKA (reference sequence). Trimming at V came to 5 bases and at J to 6 bases, leaving 11 bases not matched to a gene. The CDR3 sequence: CSADTPGLASEQYF. The CDR3 DNA sequence: TGCAGTGCTGATACTCCGGGACTAGCCTCCGAGCAGTACTTC.

The CDR3 is CASSYTRGSGNTIYF. The CDR3 DNA is TGTGCCAGCAGTTACACCAGGGGCTCTGGAAACACCATATATTTT. This chain uses TRBV6-5 with TRBJ1-3, with D possibly matching TRBD1 (6 bases). CDR3 length: 15 residues. Germline CDR1 and CDR2: MNHEY and SVGAGI. With 2 bases removed from V and 0 bases from J, the gap between germline ends came to 8 bases.

This chain joins TRBV5-1 and TRBJ1-4; D may be TRBD1 (5 bases). Germline-derived CDR1 and CDR2 are SGHRS and YFSETQ. This CDR3 comprises 13 residues. Trimming removed 5 bases from V and 7 bases from J, with 12 bases in between. The CDR3 DNA sequence: TGCGCCAGCAGGAGGGGAGAAGGTGAAAAACTGTTTTTT. Protein sequence: CASRRGEGEKLFF.

This clonotype was observed many times. The chain combines TRBV18 with TRBJ2-3; TRBD1 aligns across 7 bases. This CDR3 contains 14 residues. Trimming removed 1 base from V and 4 bases from J; junction bases left unmatched: 2. Per germline, CDR1 KGHSH and CDR2 LQKENI. CDR3 loop: CASSPQGAADTQYF. CDR3 in DNA: TGTGCCAGCTCACCACAGGGGGCCGCAGATACGCAGTATTTT.

This clonotype was recorded at least ten times. This sequence joins TRBV20-1 and TRBJ1-1; D might be TRBD1 (6 bases). The CDR3 totals 12 residues. The germline gives CDR1 DFQATT, CDR2 SNEGSKA (reference sequence). V was clipped by 3 bases and J by 7 bases, with 12 bases between them. DNA for the CDR3: TGCAGTGCTAGTCGGGACACCGTTGAAGCTTTCTTT. Amino acid sequence: CSASRDTVEAFF.

The chain has TRBV5-6 and TRBJ2-2; D tentatively reads TRBD1 or TRBD2 (5 bases each). This CDR3 has 15 amino acids. Germline V lookup: CDR1 SGHDT, CDR2 YYEEEE. Trimming stripped 4 bases from V and 2 bases from J, with 12 bases between. CDR3 sequence reads: CASSRDRLNTGELFF. DNA of the CDR3: TGTGCCAGCAGCCGGGACCGACTAAACACCGGGGAGCTGTTTTTT.

The rearrangement links TRBV28 to TRBJ1-2; no firm D call. Trimming removed 6 bases at V and 1 base at J, with 15 bases between. Germline CDR1 is MDHEN and CDR2 is SYDVKM. The CDR3 totals 15 residues. The CDR3 coding sequence is TGTGCCAGCAGCGCCCATACGGGCAGTAACTATGGCTACACCTTC. Its translation is CASSAHTGSNYGYTF.

This clonotype occurred many times. The gene calls are TRBV28 and TRBJ2-7; D may match TRBD1 or TRBD2 (5 bases each). V gave up 3 bases and J gave up 6 bases, with 18 bases separating them. Germline V gene sequence: CDR1 MDHEN, CDR2 SYDVKM. The CDR3 sequence is 15 residues long. The CDR3 coding sequence is TGTGCCAGCAGTTTCGGGGACCAGTCCCTTGGCGAGCAGTACTTC. The encoded protein is CASSFGDQSLGEQYF.

The chain carries TRBV28 and TRBJ2-1; 7 bases match TRBD2. The CDR3 extends over 15 amino acids. V shed 2 bases and J 4 bases; nucleotides not matched to a gene: 5. From germline, CDR1 is MDHEN and CDR2 SYDVKM. The CDR3 region is CASSLMVAGYNEQFF. DNA for the CDR3: TGTGCCAGCAGTTTAATGGTAGCGGGTTACAATGAGCAGTTCTTC.

This clonotype has only a few counts. The rearrangement joins TRBV6-1 to TRBJ1-1; D unclear. V gave up 4 bases and J gave up 2 bases, with 8 bases separating them. CDR1 is MNHNS and CDR2 is SASEGT in the germline V gene. The CDR3 is 13 residues long. The CDR3 here is CASSGLQNTEAFF. CDR3 DNA: TGTGCCAGCAGTGGGTTACAAAACACTGAAGCTTTCTTT.